Below, 4 T cell receptor beta chains from the same sample are listed, as sequenced in a study of cytomegalovirus exposure and HLA in healthy donors. With 60 Vbeta and 13 Jbeta primers, the PCR was carried out. The assay was immunoSEQ multiplex PCR, and TCRdb's table has in-frame clones only and misses some. The sample includes approximately 150,000 clones, 80% of them seen just once. The sample comprised PBMCs. Receptors were obtained from a human donor in good health.

CDR3 nucleotides: TGTGCCAGCAGTCGGACAGTAGGCTCCTACGAGCAGTACTTC. Translation gives CASSRTVGSYEQYF. The gene calls are TRBV6-5 and TRBJ2-7; maybe TRBD1 (6 bases). CDR1 MNHEY and CDR2 SVGAGI come from the germline V gene. Trimming left V 5 bases short and J 0 bases short, with 11 bases between. CDR3 size: 14 residues.

The gene calls are TRBV4-1 and TRBJ2-7; 12 bases line up with TRBD1. With V trimmed by 3 bases and J by 6 bases, 12 bases remained unmatched. The CDR3 loop spans 17 amino acids. CDR1 is MGHRA and CDR2 is YSYEKL in the germline V gene. The CDR3 reads CASSHLSLGQGAAEQYF. The CDR3 bases are TGCGCCAGCAGCCACTTGTCATTGGGACAGGGGGCGGCCGAGCAGTACTTC.

V usage is TRBV7-6 and J usage is TRBJ2-3; perhaps TRBD2 as D (6 bases). Germline CDR1 and CDR2: SGHVS and FNYEAQ. CDR3 length: 16 residues. Trimming removed 3 bases from V and 1 base from J, with 14 bases in between. The CDR3 loop is CASSFLRGLRTDTQYF. The CDR3 bases are TGTGCCAGCAGCTTTTTGCGGGGCCTACGCACAGATACGCAGTATTTT.

The chain links TRBV2 to TRBJ2-7; 11 bases match TRBD2. The junction had 8 bases not matched to a gene; V was cut back by 7 bases and J by 0 bases. Germline assignment: CDR1 SNHLY and CDR2 FYNNEI. This CDR3 region has 16 residues. The CDR3 sequence is CASTLLAGDFSYEQYF. The CDR3 bases are TGTGCCAGCACCCTACTAGCGGGGGACTTCTCCTACGAGCAGTACTTC.